This T cell receptor beta chain is drawn from a study of cytomegalovirus exposure and HLA in healthy donors. Details on this clone: Its antigen is not identified.

Trimming shortened V by 7 bases and J by 6 bases, and 15 bases separated the two germline ends. Germline loops: CDR1 MNHEY, CDR2 SMNVEV (reference sequence). The CDR3 is 14 residues long. With 60 Vbeta and 13 Jbeta primers, the PCR was carried out. Profiled with immunoSEQ multiplex PCR; TCRdb holds only in-frame clones, not every one. The sample holds roughly 130,000 clones, roughly 63% seen once. Study-level points and caveats: For cytomegalovirus status, the classifier reportedly gave diagnoses with high specificity and sensitivity. Evidence from a later analysis indicated that most CMV-associated TCR beta chains looked HLA-restricted. Several of the most significant clusters appeared linked to common viral pathogens, based on a later analysis. Versus the approximately 670-donor mean, an Asian-associated ancestry cluster reportedly showed fewer N-insertions in a later analysis.

Input material: PBMCs. The chain recombines TRBV27 with TRBJ2-2; tentatively, D is TRBD1 (6 bases). The receptor's source is a man under 40 in good health and CMV-seropositive. The CDR3 nucleotides are TGTGCCAGCAATGGGCAGGGGCCGGCCGGGGAGCTGTTTTTT. Protein sequence: CASNGQGPAGELFF.